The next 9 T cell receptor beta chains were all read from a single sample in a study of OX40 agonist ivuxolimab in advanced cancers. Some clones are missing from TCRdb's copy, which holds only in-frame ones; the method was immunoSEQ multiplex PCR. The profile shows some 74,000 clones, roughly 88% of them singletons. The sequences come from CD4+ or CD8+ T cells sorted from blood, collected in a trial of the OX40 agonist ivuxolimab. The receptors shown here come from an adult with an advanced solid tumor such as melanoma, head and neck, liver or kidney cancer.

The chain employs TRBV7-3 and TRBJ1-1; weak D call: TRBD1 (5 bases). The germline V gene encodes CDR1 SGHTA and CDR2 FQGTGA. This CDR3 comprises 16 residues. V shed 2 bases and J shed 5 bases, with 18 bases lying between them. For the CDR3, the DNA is TGTGCCAGCAGCTTAGGGAGGGGAGGGAAAAGAACTGAAGCTTTCTTT. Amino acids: CASSLGRGGKRTEAFF.

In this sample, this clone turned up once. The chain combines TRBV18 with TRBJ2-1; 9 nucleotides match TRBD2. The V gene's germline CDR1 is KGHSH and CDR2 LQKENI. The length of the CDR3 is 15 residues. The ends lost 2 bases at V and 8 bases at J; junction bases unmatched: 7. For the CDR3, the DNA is TGTGCCAGCTCACCAAGACTAGCGGAGCCCCATGAGCAGTTCTTC. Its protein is CASSPRLAEPHEQFF.

CDR3 nucleotides: TGTGCCAGCAGCCGACTAGCGGGAGGGAGGGATGAGCAGTTCTTC. Protein product: CASSRLAGGRDEQFF. V and J are TRBV11-2 and TRBJ2-1; 14 nucleotides match TRBD2. Trimming removed 5 bases from V and 8 bases from J; junction bases left unmatched: 5. The V gene's germline CDR1 is SGHAT and CDR2 FQNNGV. This CDR3 is built from 15 residues.

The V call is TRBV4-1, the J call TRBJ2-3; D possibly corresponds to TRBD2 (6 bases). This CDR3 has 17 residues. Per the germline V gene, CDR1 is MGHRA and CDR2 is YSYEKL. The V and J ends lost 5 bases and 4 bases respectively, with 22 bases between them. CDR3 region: CASSSSAGGRLPDTQYF. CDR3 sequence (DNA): TGCGCCAGCAGCAGTTCGGCCGGAGGGAGGCTCCCAGATACGCAGTATTTT.

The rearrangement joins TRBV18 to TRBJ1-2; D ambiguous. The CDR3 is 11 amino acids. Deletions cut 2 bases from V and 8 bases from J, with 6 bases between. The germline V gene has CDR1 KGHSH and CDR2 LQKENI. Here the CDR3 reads CASSPMEGYTF. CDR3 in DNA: TGTGCCAGCTCACCAATGGAAGGCTACACCTTC.

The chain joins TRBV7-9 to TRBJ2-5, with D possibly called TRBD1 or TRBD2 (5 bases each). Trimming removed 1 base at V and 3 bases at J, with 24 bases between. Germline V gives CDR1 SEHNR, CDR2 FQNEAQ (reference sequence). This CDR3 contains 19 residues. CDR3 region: CASSLVLGGGQGLKETQYF. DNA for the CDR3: TGTGCCAGCAGCTTAGTACTGGGCGGAGGACAAGGGCTGAAAGAGACCCAGTACTTC.

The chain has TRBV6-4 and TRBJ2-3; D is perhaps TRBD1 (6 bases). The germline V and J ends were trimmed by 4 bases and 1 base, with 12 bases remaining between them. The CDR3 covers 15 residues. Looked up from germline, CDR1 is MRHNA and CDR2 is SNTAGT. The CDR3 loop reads CASSGQGIGTDTQYF. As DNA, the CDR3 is TGTGCCAGCAGTGGCCAGGGGATCGGCACAGATACGCAGTATTTT.

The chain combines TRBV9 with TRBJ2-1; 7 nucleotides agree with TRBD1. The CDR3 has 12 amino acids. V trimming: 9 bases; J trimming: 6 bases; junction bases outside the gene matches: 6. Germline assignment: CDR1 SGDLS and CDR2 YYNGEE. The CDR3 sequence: CATPRDSNEQFF. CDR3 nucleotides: TGTGCCACCCCCCGGGACAGCAATGAGCAGTTCTTC.

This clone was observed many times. CDR3 amino acids: CASTIGEGANEQYF. CDR3 DNA: TGTGCCAGCACCATAGGAGAGGGTGCCAACGAGCAGTACTTC. The gene calls are TRBV7-8 and TRBJ2-7; a possible D gene is TRBD2 (5 bases). V gave up 7 bases and J gave up 5 bases, with 18 bases separating them. The CDR3 totals 14 residues. Germline-derived CDR1 and CDR2 are SGHVS and FQNEAQ.